A single T cell receptor (beta chain) is shown here with its context. Its antigen remains unidentified. No base quality information exists; no much larger clone differs at one position. The data were taken from a study of cytotoxic CD8 clonotypes in ibrutinib-treated CLL (dated by TCRdb to the early 2020s). About the investigation overall: In this cohort, around 15 patients were treatment-naive and some 10 were relapsed/refractory, while under 18 had unmutated IGHV. Cryopreserved peripheral blood mononuclear cells were obtained prior to treatment, at the time of response, and at either disease progression or sustained remission. Samples averaged around 280,000 productive templates and 80,000 to 100,000 productive rearrangements. All remission and progressive disease samples were collected while patients were still receiving ibrutinib. Partial responses were observed in about 25 patients and complete responses in 2; after a median follow-up of roughly 72 months, remission was maintained in approximately 14 patients and progression was observed in about twelve. Response samples were taken after a median of roughly eleven months on treatment, ranging from 6 to 36 months. Of the 90 or so participants in the trial, about two dozen had longitudinal samples available. Overall results and qualifications from the work: Sampling times were not matched between sustained-remission and progressing patients, and lymph node repertoires were not studied. An increase in clonality was observed at ibrutinib response, with clonality remaining stable during sustained remission and falling back toward baseline at progression. Baseline clonality was found to be higher than that of age-matched healthy donors and was strongly correlated with circulating CD8+ T-cell counts. Public clonotypes were rare and either contracted or stayed stable during treatment, and the rise in clonality at ibrutinib response reflected the expansion of private clonotypes.

Reading from cysteine to phenylalanine, the CDR3 counts 11 amino acids. The only DNA kept is the CDR3, 33 bases in frame from the first base. Trimming removed 5 bases from V and 7 bases from J, leaving 11 bases between the germline ends. CDR1 and CDR2 (SQVTM, ANQGSEA) derive from the germline V gene. The time point tag for this specimen amounts to: progressive disease on ibrutinib. For TCR beta library preparation, roughly 2.1 micrograms of genomic DNA was extracted from cryopreserved PBMCs. Longitudinal blood samples from CLL patients on ibrutinib monotherapy were analyzed using high-throughput TCR beta sequencing. Patients were enrolled in a phase 2 open-label single-center ibrutinib monotherapy trial. Each clonotype received, on average, about 10x coverage in deep resolution sequencing performed on a MiSeq, where the target depth lay between 1 in 1 million and 1 in 200,000 T cells. TCR beta libraries were generated with the immunoSEQ hsTCRB Kit. Per the source publication's procedure: ImmunoSEQ Data Assistant and ImmunoSEQ Analyzer were used for data analysis, and V, D and J genes were assigned according to IMGT definitions. Clonality, with values ranging from 0 to 1, was calculated as one minus the normalized Shannon entropy of productive rearrangement frequencies. Public clonotype analysis was restricted to overrepresented clonotypes comprising at least 0.05% of each patient's repertoire. Thirteen age-matched healthy donor repertoires from immuneACCESS were used as controls for clonality. This immuneACCESS table, as held by TCRdb, lists in-frame sequences with V and J called but not all clones. Of the missing ones, under half trace to an unresolved V gene in checked studies; the others have no known cause. That table is the source of V, J and clone size, and D and trimming were worked out from the DNA. Counted in this sample were about 300,000 clones; 60% to 80% of them appeared once. Roughly 6% of the sample is in the top ten clones.

This receptor was obtained from a human donor with chronic lymphocytic leukemia. The chain joins TRBV29-1 to TRBJ1-2; the D gene cannot be resolved reliably. This specimen consisted of PBMCs, obtained at disease progression, from a patient treated with ibrutinib. The CDR3 region: CSVPGEGGYTF. DNA sequence: TGCAGCGTTCCGGGAGAAGGTGGCTACACCTTC.